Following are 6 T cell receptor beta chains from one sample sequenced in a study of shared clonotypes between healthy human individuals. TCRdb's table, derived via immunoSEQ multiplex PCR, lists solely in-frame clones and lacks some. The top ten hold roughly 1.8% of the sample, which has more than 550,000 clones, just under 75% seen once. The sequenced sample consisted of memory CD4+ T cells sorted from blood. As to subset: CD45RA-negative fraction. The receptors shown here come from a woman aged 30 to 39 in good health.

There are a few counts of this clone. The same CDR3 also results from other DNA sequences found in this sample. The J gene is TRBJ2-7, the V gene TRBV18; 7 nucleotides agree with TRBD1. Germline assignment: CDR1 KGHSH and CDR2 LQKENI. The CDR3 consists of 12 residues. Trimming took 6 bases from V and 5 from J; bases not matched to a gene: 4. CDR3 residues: CASSPDRDEQYF. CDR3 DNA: TGTGCCAGCTCTCCCGACAGGGACGAGCAGTACTTC.

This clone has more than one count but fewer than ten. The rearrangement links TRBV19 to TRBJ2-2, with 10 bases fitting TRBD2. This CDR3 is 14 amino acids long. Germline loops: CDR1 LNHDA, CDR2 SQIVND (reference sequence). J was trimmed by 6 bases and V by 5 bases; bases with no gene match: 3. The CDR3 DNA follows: TGTGCCAGTAGTCCCACTAGCGGGGCCGGGGAGCTGTTTTTT. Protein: CASSPTSGAGELFF.

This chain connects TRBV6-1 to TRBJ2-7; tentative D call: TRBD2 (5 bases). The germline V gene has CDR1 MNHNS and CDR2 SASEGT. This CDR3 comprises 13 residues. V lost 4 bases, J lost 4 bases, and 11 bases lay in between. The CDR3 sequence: CASSGVGSYEQYF. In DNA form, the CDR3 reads TGTGCCAGCAGTGGAGTAGGGAGTTACGAGCAGTACTTC.

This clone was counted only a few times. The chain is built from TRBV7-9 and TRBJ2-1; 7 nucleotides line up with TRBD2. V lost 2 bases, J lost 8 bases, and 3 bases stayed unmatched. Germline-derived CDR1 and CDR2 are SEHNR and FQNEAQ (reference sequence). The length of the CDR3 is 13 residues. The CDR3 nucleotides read TGTGCCAGCAGCTTAACGGCGGGAGATGAGCAGTTCTTC. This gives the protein CASSLTAGDEQFF.

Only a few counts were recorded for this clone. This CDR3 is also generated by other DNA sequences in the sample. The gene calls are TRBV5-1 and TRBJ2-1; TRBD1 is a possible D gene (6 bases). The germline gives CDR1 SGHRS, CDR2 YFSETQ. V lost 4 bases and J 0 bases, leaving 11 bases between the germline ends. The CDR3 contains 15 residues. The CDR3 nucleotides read TGCGCCAGCAGCCCGGACAGCAGCTCCTACAATGAGCAGTTCTTC. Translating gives CASSPDSSSYNEQFF.

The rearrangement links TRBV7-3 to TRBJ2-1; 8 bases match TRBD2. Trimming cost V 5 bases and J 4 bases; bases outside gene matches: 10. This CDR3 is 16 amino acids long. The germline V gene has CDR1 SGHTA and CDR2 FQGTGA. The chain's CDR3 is CASSLKTSAGYNEQFF. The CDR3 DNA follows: TGTGCCAGCAGCCTCAAGACTAGCGCGGGATACAATGAGCAGTTCTTC. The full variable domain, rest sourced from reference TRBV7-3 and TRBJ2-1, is GAGVSQTPSNKVTEKGKYVELRCDPISGHTALYWYRQSLGQGPEFLIYFQGTGAADDSGLPNDRFFAVRPEGSVSTLKIQRTERGDSAVYLCASSLKTSAGYNEQFFGPGTRLTVL.